This record concerns one T cell receptor (beta chain) sequence. Its recognized antigen is unknown. No much larger clonotype is one base removed from it; base qualities were not supplied. Whole blood was collected in K2EDTA tubes by collaborating institutions according to the institutions' own protocols. Collaborator samples were shipped for TCRbeta analysis as frozen whole blood, isolated PBMCs, or DNA extracted from either sample type. These data come from a study of blood T cell repertoires in COVID-19 (dated by TCRdb to the early 2020s). Context from the whole study: Samples covering the acute and convalescent phases of COVID-19 were provided by collaborators in the United States, Italy and Spain. HLA class I and class II types, where available, came from metadata supplied by the sample provider rather than from assay-based typing. Samples came from the ongoing ImmuneRACE study (first 160 participants) plus 1,254 subjects from 6 global collaborators. The prospective study material was composed of cDNA or gDNA derived from T cells, B-cell-depleted T cells, or PBMCs. Subjects who had been exposed to COVID-19, were actively infected with it, or had recovered from it provided the deeply sampled blood TCRbeta repertoires that made up the dataset. The repertoires were released in a freely available public database intended as a resource for research on the immune response to SARS-CoV-2. Sample metadata almost always included a de-identified subject ID, COVID-19 status, age in years and sex.

TCRbeta CDR3 regions were amplified from genomic DNA by means of the immunoSEQ Assay, a bias-controlled multiplex PCR. As for the original processing: The number of nucleated cells in each sample was estimated from the amplification of reference gene primers within the assay. Sequence reads were collapsed and filtered to measure the absolute abundance of every unique TCRbeta CDR3 rearrangement. For each sample, productive Simpson clonality was calculated as the square root of Simpson's diversity index over productive rearrangements. TCRdb limited this immuneACCESS table to in-frame rearrangements with V and J called. A share of clones is missing; checked studies link under half to unresolved V genes, and the rest is unexplained. V and J calls and clone size are copied from that table; D and trimming were computed from the DNA. This sample is represented by more than 110,000 clones; more than 75% of them were singletons. The ten biggest clones cover 4% to 5% of the sample.

Here is what the overall study found, with its caveats: The quantity of clinical and demographic metadata differed by source and by participant and was supplied without curation.

Via the germline V gene, CDR1 is SGHDT and CDR2 YYEEEE. The CDR3 numbers 15 residues from cysteine through phenylalanine. The kept DNA is CDR3 alone, 45 bases in frame from the first base. V sheds 0 bases and J sheds 0 bases, leaving 10 bases between their ends. Sequenced sample: peripheral blood. The chain is assembled from TRBV5-6 and TRBJ2-7, with a tentative D gene TRBD1 over 5 matching bases. The receptor was isolated from a woman of 80 years or more with acute or convalescent COVID-19. The CDR3 protein: CASSLAVDNSYEQYF. The nucleotide sequence is TGTGCCAGCAGCTTGGCCGTGGACAACTCCTACGAGCAGTACTTC.